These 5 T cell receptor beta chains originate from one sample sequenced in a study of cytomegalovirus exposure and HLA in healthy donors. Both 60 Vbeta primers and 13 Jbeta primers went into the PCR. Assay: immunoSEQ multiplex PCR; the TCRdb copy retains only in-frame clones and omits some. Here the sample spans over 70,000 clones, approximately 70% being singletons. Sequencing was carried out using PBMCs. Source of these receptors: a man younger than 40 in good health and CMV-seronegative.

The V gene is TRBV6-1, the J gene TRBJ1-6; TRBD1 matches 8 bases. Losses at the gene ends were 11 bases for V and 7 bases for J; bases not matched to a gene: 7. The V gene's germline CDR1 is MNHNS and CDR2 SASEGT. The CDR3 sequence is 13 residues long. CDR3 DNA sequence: TGTGCCTCAACGACAGGGGCAAATTCACCCCTCCACTTT. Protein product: CASTTGANSPLHF.

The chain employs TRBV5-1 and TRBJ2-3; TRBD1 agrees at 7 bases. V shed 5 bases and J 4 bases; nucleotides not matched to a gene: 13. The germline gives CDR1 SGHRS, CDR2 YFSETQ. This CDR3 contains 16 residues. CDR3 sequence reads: CASSPLLNRGSDTQYF. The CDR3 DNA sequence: TGCGCCAGCAGTCCCCTTCTGAACAGGGGTTCAGATACGCAGTATTTT.

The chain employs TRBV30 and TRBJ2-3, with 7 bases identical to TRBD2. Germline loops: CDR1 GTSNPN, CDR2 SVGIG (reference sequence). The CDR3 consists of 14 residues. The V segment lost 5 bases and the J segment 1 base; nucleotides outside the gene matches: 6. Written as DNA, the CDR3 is TGTGCCTGGGAGGGGCTAGCGGGCACAGATACGCAGTATTTT. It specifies CAWEGLAGTDTQYF.

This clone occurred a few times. Here the CDR3 reads CAWSVETGQWPSGDEQYF. For the CDR3, the DNA is TGTGCCTGGAGTGTAGAGACGGGACAGTGGCCCTCTGGGGACGAGCAGTACTTC. The V call is TRBV30, the J call TRBJ2-7, with 7 bases matching TRBD1. V trimming: 0 bases; J trimming: 5 bases; junction bases outside the gene matches: 19. CDR3 length equals 18 residues. From germline, CDR1 is GTSNPN and CDR2 SVGIG (reference sequence).

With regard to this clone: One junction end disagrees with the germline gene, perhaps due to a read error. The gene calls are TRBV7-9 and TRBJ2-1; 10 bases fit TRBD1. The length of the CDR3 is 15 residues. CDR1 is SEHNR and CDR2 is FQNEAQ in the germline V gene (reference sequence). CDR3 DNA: TGTGCCAGCAGCACGACAGGGGGCGAGAGCAATGAGCAGCTCTTC. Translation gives CASSTTGGESNEQLF.